This T cell receptor beta chain was captured in a study of cytomegalovirus exposure and HLA in healthy donors. This CDR3 has 18 amino acids. Germline CDR1 and CDR2: SGHTA and FQGNSA. V lost 0 bases to trimming and J lost 2 bases; unmatched junction nucleotides: 8. A note on this clone: Its antigen is not known.

Study results and limitations: The study had only CMV serostatus as immune exposure information.

Primers included in the PCR were 60 Vbeta and 13 Jbeta primers. The protocol was immunoSEQ multiplex PCR, while the TCRdb copy is restricted to in-frame clones and leaves out a portion. The sample has some 140,000 clones, more than 70% seen once. This TCR was recovered from a male donor in good health and CMV-seropositive. The rearrangement joins TRBV7-2 to TRBJ2-2; TRBD1 matches at 8 bases. Sample: PBMCs. The CDR3 loop reads CASSLAGVGQGNTGELFF. In DNA, the CDR3 is TGTGCCAGCAGCTTAGCGGGCGTAGGACAGGGTAACACCGGGGAGCTGTTTTTT.